Each of the 18 T cell receptor beta chains below was sequenced from the same sample in a study of response to subunit inactivated influenza vaccine. TCRdb re-called the RT-PCR reads through MiXCR, storing one row per CDR3 protein. The sample includes 250,000 to 350,000 distinct CDR3 sequences, about 20% of them seen just once. Source: PBMCs from blood, taken less than 22 months after vaccination. These receptors came from a man aged 45-69 years who received an inactivated influenza vaccine.

The chain links TRBV29-1 to TRBJ2-7; the match to TRBD1 covers 8 bases. With 5 bases clipped from V and 2 bases from J, the junction kept 5 bases outside the gene matches. Germline V CDR1 and CDR2: SQVTM, ANQGSEA. The CDR3 spans 13 residues. The DNA of the CDR3 is TGCAGCGTTAGACAGGGGTACACCTACGAGCAGTACTTC. This codes for CSVRQGYTYEQYF.

The rearrangement joins TRBV20-1 to TRBJ2-7, with D perhaps given as TRBD1 or TRBD2 (5 bases each). The CDR3 totals 14 residues. Trimming stripped 3 bases from V and 7 bases from J, with 19 bases between. In germline, CDR1 is DFQATT, CDR2 SNEGSKA (reference sequence). CDR3 DNA sequence: TGCAGTGCTAGCCGAGGACACCTACGGGGAGAGCAGTACTTC. Its protein product is CSASRGHLRGEQYF.

The rearrangement uses TRBV4-3 and TRBJ1-2; 8 bases are a match to TRBD1. V gave up 0 bases and J gave up 4 bases; unmatched junction bases: 4. The germline V gene encodes CDR1 LGHNA and CDR2 YSLEER. CDR3 length equals 15 residues. CDR3 residues: CASSQDMDRAYGYTF. CDR3 DNA: TGCGCCAGCAGCCAAGATATGGACAGGGCCTATGGCTACACCTTC.

V and J are TRBV7-9 and TRBJ2-5; D remains unclear. V lost 2 bases and J lost 2, with 9 bases in between. The CDR3 length is 14 residues. Germline V gene data show CDR1 as SEHNR and CDR2 as FQNEAQ (reference sequence). CDR3 coding DNA: TGTGCCAGCAGCTTATCAAGGTTACAAGAGACCCAGTACTTC. This encodes CASSLSRLQETQYF.

This clonotype showed up many times. CDR3 loop: CASSSGTDLWEKLFF. The CDR3 nucleotides read TGCGCCAGCAGCTCGGGGACCGACCTTTGGGAAAAACTGTTTTTT. The rearrangement links TRBV5-1 to TRBJ1-4; perhaps TRBD1 as D (5 bases). CDR3 size: 15 residues. Germline V gene sequence: CDR1 SGHRS, CDR2 YFSETQ. Trimming took 3 bases from V and 8 from J, leaving 17 bases between them.

V usage is TRBV13 and J usage is TRBJ2-3; D perhaps matches TRBD1 (6 bases). Trimming cost V 1 base and J 10 bases, with 12 bases left between them. This CDR3 region has 13 residues. Germline V gene sequence: CDR1 PRHDT, CDR2 FYEKMQ (reference sequence). The CDR3 sequence is CASSLAHRAAQYF. DNA of the CDR3: TGTGCCAGCAGCTTAGCCCACAGGGCTGCGCAGTATTTT.

This chain uses TRBV12-3 or TRBV12-4 with TRBJ1-6; D is unresolved. There are 14 residues in the CDR3. V lost 3 bases and J 8 bases, leaving 11 bases between the germline ends. CDR3 in amino acids: CASSFGVGHSPLHF. As DNA, the CDR3 is TGTGCCAGCAGTTTCGGGGTCGGCCATTCACCCCTCCACTTT.

The CDR3 here is CSASDASGYADTQYF. CDR3 sequence (DNA): TGCAGTGCTAGTGATGCTAGCGGGTACGCAGATACGCAGTATTTT. The chain uses TRBV20-1 and TRBJ2-3, with 8 positions matching TRBD2. The CDR3 sequence is 15 residues long. CDR1 is DFQATT and CDR2 is SNEGSKA in the germline V gene (reference sequence). V lost 3 bases and J lost 4; bases outside the gene matches: 9.

The genes are TRBV5-6 and TRBJ2-1; D gene unclear. From germline, CDR1 is SGHDT and CDR2 YYEEEE. CDR3 length equals 16 residues. Trimming shortened V by 0 bases and J by 0 bases, and 10 bases separated the two germline ends. CDR3 sequence: CASSLAAESSYNEQFF. CDR3 coding DNA: TGTGCCAGCAGCTTGGCCGCAGAGAGCTCCTACAATGAGCAGTTCTTC.

This clonotype was counted a few times. V is TRBV6-6 and J is TRBJ2-3; unclear D gene. Trimming removed 5 bases at V and 4 bases at J, with 10 bases between. The CDR3 length is 13 residues. The V gene's germline CDR1 is MNHNY and CDR2 SVGAGI (reference sequence). CDR3 residues: CASSPKSPDTQYF. The DNA of the CDR3 is TGTGCCAGCAGTCCCAAGAGCCCAGATACGCAGTATTTT.

The sample holds a few counts of this clonotype. This chain's CDR3 is CASSQVGQGEEKLFF. Written as DNA, the CDR3 is TGCGCCAGCAGCCAAGTCGGCCAGGGGGAAGAAAAACTGTTTTTT. This sequence joins TRBV4-3 and TRBJ1-4; 7 nucleotides agree with TRBD1. CDR3 length: 15 residues. Trimming at V came to 1 base and at J to 8 bases, leaving 7 bases not matched to a gene. Per germline, CDR1 LGHNA and CDR2 YSLEER.

The table lists this clonotype with a few counts. This rearrangement joins TRBV14 to TRBJ2-1; 10 bases match TRBD2. Germline loops: CDR1 SGHDN, CDR2 FVKESK. V shed 5 bases, J shed 16 bases, and the junction held 8 bases outside the gene matches. The CDR3 covers 12 residues. The CDR3 spells CASSFTGTSVFF. The CDR3 nucleotides are TGTGCCAGCAGCTTCACCGGGACTAGCGTTTTCTTC.

This clonotype was counted at least ten times. This chain links TRBV20-1 with TRBJ1-5, with a possible D match to TRBD1 (5 bases). The CDR3 loop spans 15 amino acids. Germline CDR1 DFQATT, CDR2 SNEGSKA (reference sequence). The V end was cut by 0 bases, the J end by 0 bases, with 9 bases between. The CDR3 coding sequence is TGCAGTGCTAGAGATGAGAGGGGTAGCAATCAGCCCCAGCATTTT. This encodes CSARDERGSNQPQHF.

This clonotype was observed a few times. J is TRBJ1-4 and V is TRBV3-1; D is uncertain. Germline V CDR1 and CDR2: LGHDT, YNNKEL (reference sequence). This CDR3 spans 15 amino acids. Between the trimmed V and J ends, which lost 1 base and 7 bases, there was a span of 13 bases. This CDR3 is CASSQGFESSEKLFF. The CDR3 DNA sequence: TGTGCCAGCAGCCAAGGTTTTGAGTCGAGTGAAAAACTGTTTTTT.

This clonotype was detected only once. This chain joins TRBV29-1 and TRBJ2-7; 8 nucleotides align to TRBD2. Germline loops: CDR1 SQVTM, CDR2 ANQGSEA. The CDR3 length is 15 residues. V lost 6 bases to trimming and J lost 6 bases; unmatched junction nucleotides: 16. The CDR3 sequence is CSVASGRRDGFEQYF. In nucleotides, the CDR3 is TGCAGCGTGGCGAGCGGGAGACGGGACGGCTTCGAGCAGTACTTC.

The genes are TRBV28 and TRBJ2-1, with D perhaps matching TRBD2 (5 bases). Germline assignment: CDR1 MDHEN and CDR2 SYDVKM. V was clipped by 6 bases and J by 0 bases, with 12 bases between them. This CDR3 has 15 amino acids. Here the CDR3 reads CASRAGLTSYNEQFF. The CDR3 DNA reads as TGTGCCAGCAGGGCGGGCCTGACCTCCTACAATGAGCAGTTCTTC. The full variable domain, with the rest looked up from reference TRBV28 and TRBJ2-1, is DVKVTQSSRYLVKRTGEKVFLECVQDMDHENMFWYRQDPGLGLRLIYFSYDVKMKEKGDIPEGYSVSREKKERFSLILESASTNQTSMYLCASRAGLTSYNEQFFGPGTRLTVL.

This clonotype was picked up many times. The rearrangement uses TRBV12-3 or TRBV12-4 and TRBJ2-2, with no clear D. The CDR3 has 13 amino acids. V lost 5 bases, J lost 1 base, and 5 bases lay in between. The CDR3 region has the DNA TGTGCCAGCAGTCCCGGGAACACCGGGGAGCTGTTTTTT. This translates into CASSPGNTGELFF.

This clonotype was picked up many times. The chain is built from TRBV11-2 and TRBJ1-1, with 8 bases matching TRBD1. The CDR3 loop spans 15 amino acids. J lost 4 bases, V lost 2 bases, and 6 bases had no gene match. CDR1 and CDR2 (germline): SGHAT, FQNNGV. In DNA, the CDR3 is TGTGCCAGCAGCTTATTGCGTCAGGGGGCCACTGAAGCTTTCTTT. This translates into CASSLLRQGATEAFF.